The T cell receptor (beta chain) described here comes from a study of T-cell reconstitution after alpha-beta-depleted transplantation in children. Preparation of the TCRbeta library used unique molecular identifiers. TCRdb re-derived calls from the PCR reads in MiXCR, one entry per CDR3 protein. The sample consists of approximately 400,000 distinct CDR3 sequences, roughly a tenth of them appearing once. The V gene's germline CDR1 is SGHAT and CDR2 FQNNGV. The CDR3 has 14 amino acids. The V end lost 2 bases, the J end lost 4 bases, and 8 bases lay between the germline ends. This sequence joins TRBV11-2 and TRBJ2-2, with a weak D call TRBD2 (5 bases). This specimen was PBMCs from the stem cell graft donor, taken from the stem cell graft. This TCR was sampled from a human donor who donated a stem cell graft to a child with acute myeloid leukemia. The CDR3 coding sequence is TGTGCCAGCAGCTTATCAGAGGGCACCGGGGAGCTGTTTTTT. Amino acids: CASSLSEGTGELFF.